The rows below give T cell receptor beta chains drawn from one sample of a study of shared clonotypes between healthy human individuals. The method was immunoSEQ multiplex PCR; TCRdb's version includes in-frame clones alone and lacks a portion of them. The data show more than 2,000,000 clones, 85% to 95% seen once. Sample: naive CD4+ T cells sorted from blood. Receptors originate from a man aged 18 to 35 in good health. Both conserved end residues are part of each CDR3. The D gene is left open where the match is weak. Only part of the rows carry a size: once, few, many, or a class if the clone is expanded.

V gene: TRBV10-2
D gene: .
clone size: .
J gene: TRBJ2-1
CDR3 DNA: TGCGCCAGCAGTACGACGCAGAAGGTCAATGAGCAGTTCTTC
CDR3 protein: CASSTTQKVNEQFF

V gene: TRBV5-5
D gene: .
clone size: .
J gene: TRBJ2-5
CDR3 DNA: TGTGCCAGCAGCTTGTGGTCCGGCGGGACCCAGTACTTC
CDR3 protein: CASSLWSGGTQYF

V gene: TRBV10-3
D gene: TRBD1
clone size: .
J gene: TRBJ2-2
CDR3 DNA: TGTGCCATCAGTGAGGACAGGGACGGGGAGCTGTTTTTT
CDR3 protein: CAISEDRDGELFF

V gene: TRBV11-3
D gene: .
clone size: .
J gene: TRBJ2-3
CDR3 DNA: TGTGCCAGCAGCTTGGGGGGGCTGGGGGATGATACGCAGTATTTT
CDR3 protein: CASSLGGLGDDTQYF

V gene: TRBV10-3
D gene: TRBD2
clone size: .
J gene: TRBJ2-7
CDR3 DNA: TGTGCCATCAGAGCGGCTAGCGGGGTAGTCTACGAGCAGTACTTC
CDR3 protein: CAIRAASGVVYEQYF

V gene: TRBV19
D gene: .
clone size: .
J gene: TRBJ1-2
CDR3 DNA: TGTGCCAATAGCCACGACTCTAACTATGGCTACACCTTC
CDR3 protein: CANSHDSNYGYTF

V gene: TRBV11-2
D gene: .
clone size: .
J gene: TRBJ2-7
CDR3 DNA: TGTGCCAGCTCCCAGGGGGGGCTGGTCCACGAGCAGTACTTC
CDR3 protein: CASSQGGLVHEQYF

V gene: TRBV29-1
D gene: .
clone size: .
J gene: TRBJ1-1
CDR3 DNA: TGCAGCGTTGAAGGGCGGCCCGGAGGAGTCATGAACACTGAAGCTTTCTTT
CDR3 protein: CSVEGRPGGVMNTEAFF

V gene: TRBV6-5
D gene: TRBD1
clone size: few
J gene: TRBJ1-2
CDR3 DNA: TGTGCCAGCAGCTCCCGACAGGGTAGGGATGGCTACACCTTC
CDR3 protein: CASSSRQGRDGYTF

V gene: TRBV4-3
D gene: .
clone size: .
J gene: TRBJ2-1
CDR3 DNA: TGCGCCAGCAGCCCCGATATGGCCCCCAATGAGCAGTTCTTC
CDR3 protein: CASSPDMAPNEQFF

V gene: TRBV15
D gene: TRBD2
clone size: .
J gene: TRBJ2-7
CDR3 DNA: TGTGCCACCAGCAGAGATAAGTGGGGAGGGCTTATGAGGGAGCAGTACTTC
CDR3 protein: CATSRDKWGGLMREQYF

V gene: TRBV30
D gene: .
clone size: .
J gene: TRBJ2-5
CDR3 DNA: TGTGCCTGGGGGGTGGGAGACCTTAAGGCCCAGTACTTC
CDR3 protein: CAWGVGDLKAQYF

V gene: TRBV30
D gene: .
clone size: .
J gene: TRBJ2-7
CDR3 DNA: TGTGCCTGGAGTCGGGACACTTACGAGCAGTACTTC
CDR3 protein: CAWSRDTYEQYF

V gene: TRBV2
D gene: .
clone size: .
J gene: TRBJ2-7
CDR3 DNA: TGTGCCAGCATGGCGGACGTCTCCGAGCAGTACTTC
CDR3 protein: CASMADVSEQYF

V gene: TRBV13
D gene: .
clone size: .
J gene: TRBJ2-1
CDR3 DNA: TGTGCCAGCAGCCACTGGCGGTCACCTTACAATGAGCAGTTCTTC
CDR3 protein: CASSHWRSPYNEQFF

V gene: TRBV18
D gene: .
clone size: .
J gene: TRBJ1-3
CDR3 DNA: TGTGCCAGCTCACCAGCGCCGGGGACTGGAAACACCATATATTTT
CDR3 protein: CASSPAPGTGNTIYF

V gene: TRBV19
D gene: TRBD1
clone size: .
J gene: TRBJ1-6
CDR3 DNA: TGTGCCAGTCGACAGGGAACCTATAATTCACCCCTCCACTTT
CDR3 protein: CASRQGTYNSPLHF

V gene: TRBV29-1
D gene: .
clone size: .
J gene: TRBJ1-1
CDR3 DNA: TGCAGCGGATTGACGGGGAGCACTGAAGCTTTCTTT
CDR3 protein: CSGLTGSTEAFF

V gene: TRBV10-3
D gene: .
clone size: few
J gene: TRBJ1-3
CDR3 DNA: TGTGCCATCAGTGACGAATTCCTGAGGGTATATTTT
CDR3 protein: CAISDEFLRVYF

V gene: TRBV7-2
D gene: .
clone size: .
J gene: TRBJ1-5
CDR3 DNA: TGTGCCAGCAGTCGGGAAAAAGGTTATCAGCCCCAGCATTTT
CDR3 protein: CASSREKGYQPQHF

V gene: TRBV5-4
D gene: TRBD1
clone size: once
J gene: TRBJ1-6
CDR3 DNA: TGTGCCAGCAGCCGAGGGGGACAGATGGATTCACCCCTCCACTTT
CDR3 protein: CASSRGGQMDSPLHF

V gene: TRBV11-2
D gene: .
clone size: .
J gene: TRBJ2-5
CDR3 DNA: TGTGCCAGCAGCGGCCAAGAGACCCAGTACTTC
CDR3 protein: CASSGQETQYF

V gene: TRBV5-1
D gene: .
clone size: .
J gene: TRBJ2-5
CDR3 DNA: TGCGCCAGCAGCTTGTCCGCAGGGTTGGGGGAGACCCAGTACTTC
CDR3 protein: CASSLSAGLGETQYF

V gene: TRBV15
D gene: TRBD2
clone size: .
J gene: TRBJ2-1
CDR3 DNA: TGTGCCACCAGCATTGGACTAGCAGGTGAGCAGTTCTTC
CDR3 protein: CATSIGLAGEQFF

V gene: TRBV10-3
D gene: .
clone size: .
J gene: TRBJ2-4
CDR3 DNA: TGTGCCATCAGTCGAGACACCCCGGGGATTCAGTACTTC
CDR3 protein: CAISRDTPGIQYF

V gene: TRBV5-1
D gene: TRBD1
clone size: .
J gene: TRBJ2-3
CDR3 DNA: TGCGCCAGCAGCCCACCGGGGACAGGGAGCACAGATACGCAGTATTTT
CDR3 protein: CASSPPGTGSTDTQYF

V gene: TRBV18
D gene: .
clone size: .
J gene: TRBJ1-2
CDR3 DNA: TGTGCCAGCTCACCACAGGGGGTTAACTATGGCTACACCTTC
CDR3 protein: CASSPQGVNYGYTF

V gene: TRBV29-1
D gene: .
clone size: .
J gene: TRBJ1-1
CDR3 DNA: TGCAGCGTTCAACAGGGCGACACTGAAGCTTTCTTT
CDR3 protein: CSVQQGDTEAFF

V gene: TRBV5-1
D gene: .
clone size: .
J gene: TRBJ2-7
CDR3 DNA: TGCGCCAGCAGCTTGGATCCGGGATCCTACGAGCAGTACTTC
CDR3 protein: CASSLDPGSYEQYF

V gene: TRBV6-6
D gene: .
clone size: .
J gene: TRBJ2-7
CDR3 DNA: TGTGCCAGCAGTCTGGACTTCATGTACGAGCAGTACTTC
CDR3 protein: CASSLDFMYEQYF

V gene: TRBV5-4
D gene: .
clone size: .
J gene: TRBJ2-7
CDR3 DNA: TGTGCCAGCAGCCAACCTTCCGGAACATCCTACGAGCAGTACTTC
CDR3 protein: CASSQPSGTSYEQYF

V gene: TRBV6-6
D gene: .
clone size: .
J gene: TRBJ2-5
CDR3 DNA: TGTGCCAGCACAGGGGTCGGGGAGACCCAGTACTTC
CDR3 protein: CASTGVGETQYF

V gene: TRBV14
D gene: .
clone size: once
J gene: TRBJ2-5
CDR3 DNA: TGTGCCAGCAGCTTACAGGGGGGACTAGCAGAGGAGACCCAGTACTTC
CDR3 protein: CASSLQGGLAEETQYF

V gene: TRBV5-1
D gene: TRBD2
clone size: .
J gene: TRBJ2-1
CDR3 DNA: TGCGCCAGCAGCTGGGGCGGGCTAGCGGGCCACAATGAGCAGTTCTTC
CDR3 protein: CASSWGGLAGHNEQFF

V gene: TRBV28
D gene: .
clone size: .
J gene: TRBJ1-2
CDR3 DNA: TGTGCCAGCAGTTACCGGGACACATTTTATGGCTACACCTTC
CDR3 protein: CASSYRDTFYGYTF

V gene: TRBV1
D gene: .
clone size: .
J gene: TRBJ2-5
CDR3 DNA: TGCACCAGCAGCCATGCTAGCGTGGAGACCCAGTACTTC
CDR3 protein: CTSSHASVETQYF

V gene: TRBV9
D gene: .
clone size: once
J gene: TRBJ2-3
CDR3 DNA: TGTGCCAGCAGCGGAAAAGGAGGCCCGCCAGGGGATACGCAGTATTTT
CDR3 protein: CASSGKGGPPGDTQYF

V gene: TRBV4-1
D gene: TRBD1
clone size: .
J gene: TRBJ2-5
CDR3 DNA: TGCGCCAGCAGCCAAGTTGGGACAGCCAGGCGAGAGACCCAGTACTTC
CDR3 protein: CASSQVGTARRETQYF

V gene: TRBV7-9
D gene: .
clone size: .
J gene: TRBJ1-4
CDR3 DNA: TGTGCCAGCAGTTTTGGTGGACAGCTTAATGAAAAACTGTTTTTT
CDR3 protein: CASSFGGQLNEKLFF

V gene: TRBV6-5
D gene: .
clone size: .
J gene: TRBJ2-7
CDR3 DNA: TGTGCCAGCAGTTACTCGGGCCTAGCGAGCGAGCAGTACTTC
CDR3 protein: CASSYSGLASEQYF

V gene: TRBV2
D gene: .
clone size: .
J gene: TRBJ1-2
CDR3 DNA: TGTGCCAGCAGTTTACAGGGAAGAGGCTATGGCTACACCTTC
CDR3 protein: CASSLQGRGYGYTF

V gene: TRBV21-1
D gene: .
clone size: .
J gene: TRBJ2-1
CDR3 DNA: TGTGCCGGAGATTATGGGGGGGATGAGCAGTTCTTC
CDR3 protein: CAGDYGGDEQFF

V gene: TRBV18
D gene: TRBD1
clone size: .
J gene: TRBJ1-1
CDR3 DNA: TGTGCCAGCCATTCGAGTACAGGGGGCACGGCTGAAGCTTTCTTT
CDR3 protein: CASHSSTGGTAEAFF

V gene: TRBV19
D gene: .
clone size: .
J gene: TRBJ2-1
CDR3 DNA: TGTGCCAGTAGTACAGGACTAGGCGGGAGTACCGGGGGCGGTGAGCAGTTCTTC
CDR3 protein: CASSTGLGGSTGGGEQFF

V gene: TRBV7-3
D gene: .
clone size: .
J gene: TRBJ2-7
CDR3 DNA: TGTGCCAGCAGCTTAACGAGGCAGGGCTGTTGGCCCTACGAGCAGTACTTC
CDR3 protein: CASSLTRQGCWPYEQYF

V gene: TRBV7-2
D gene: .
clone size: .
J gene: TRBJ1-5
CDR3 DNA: TGTGCCAGCAGCTTAGAGAAAGGGAAGCCCCAGCATTTT
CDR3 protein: CASSLEKGKPQHF

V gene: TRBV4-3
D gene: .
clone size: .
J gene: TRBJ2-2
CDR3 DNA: TGCGCCAGCAGCAAAGGGCAGGGAGGAGGGGAGCTGTTTTTT
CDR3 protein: CASSKGQGGGELFF

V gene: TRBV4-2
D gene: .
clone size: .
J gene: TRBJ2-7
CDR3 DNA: TGTGCCAGCAGCGCCGGCGCCTACGAGCAGTACTTC
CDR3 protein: CASSAGAYEQYF

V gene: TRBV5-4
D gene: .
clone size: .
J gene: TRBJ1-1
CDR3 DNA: TGTGCCAGCAGTAGGGGGGCTGACACTGAAGCTTTCTTT
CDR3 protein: CASSRGADTEAFF

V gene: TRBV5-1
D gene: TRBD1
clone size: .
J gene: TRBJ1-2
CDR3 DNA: TGCGCCAGCAGCTTGGACAGGGGCCAGGGGGGCTACACCTTC
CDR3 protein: CASSLDRGQGGYTF